Below are 9 T cell receptor beta chains sequenced from a single sample in a study of CD8+ T cells in alopecia areata (dated by TCRdb to the late 2010s). Interpreted using the paper, the time point label stands for: roughly 26 weeks on oral tofacitinib. What this sample's treatment or condition label stands for: oral pan-JAK inhibitor, 5-10 mg twice daily. The library was generated by the immunoSEQ multiplex PCR assay. To provide template for TCR sequencing, every sample had RNA extracted and reverse transcribed into cDNA. TCRdb provides this immuneACCESS table in a form limited to in-frame rearrangements. Some clones are lacking; in checked studies, under half of them reflect an unresolved V gene, and why the rest are absent is not known. The sample data list 150,000 to 200,000 clones, and around 59% of these were observed just once. About 14% of the sample lies in the top ten. Sample: CD4+ T cells sorted from blood, taken at week 24, from a patient treated with tofacitinib. The receptors shown here come from a human donor with alopecia areata.

This clone was recorded a few times. This chain uses TRBV30 with TRBJ2-7, with no clear D. The CDR3 runs 15 residues. The V end was cut by 0 bases, the J end by 4 bases, with 16 bases between. The germline gives CDR1 GTSNPN, CDR2 SVGIG (reference sequence). The CDR3 protein is CAWSVRSSNYYEQYF. CDR3 DNA: TGTGCCTGGAGTGTACGCTCCAGCAATTATTACGAGCAGTACTTC.

This chain connects TRBV5-6 to TRBJ1-6, with 7 positions matching TRBD1. Trimming at V came to 4 bases and at J to 0 bases, leaving 4 bases not matched to a gene. The CDR3 extends over 16 amino acids. Germline values: CDR1 SGHDT, CDR2 YYEEEE. CDR3 amino acids: CASSRTGDSYNSPLHF. The CDR3 nucleotides read TGTGCCAGCAGCCGGACAGGCGACTCCTATAATTCACCCCTCCACTTT.

This clone was found a few times. The chain joins TRBV10-3 to TRBJ2-4; D is unresolved. The CDR3 sequence is 13 residues long. Looked up from germline, CDR1 is ENHRY and CDR2 is SYGVKD. With 0 bases removed from V and 8 bases from J, the gap between germline ends came to 8 bases. CDR3 sequence reads: CAISESRLDIQYF. The CDR3 DNA reads TGTGCCATCAGTGAGTCCAGGTTGGACATTCAGTACTTC.

This chain links TRBV28 with TRBJ2-6; 7 positions match TRBD1. The CDR3 length is 18 residues. Trimming at V came to 4 bases and at J to 0 bases, leaving 9 bases not matched to a gene. Germline CDR1 and CDR2: MDHEN and SYDVKM. CDR3 loop: CASSSPKGQFSGANVLTF. The CDR3 nucleotides read TGTGCCAGCAGTTCCCCCAAGGGACAGTTCTCTGGGGCCAACGTCCTGACTTTC. Full variable domain (missing parts from reference TRBV28 and TRBJ2-6): DVKVTQSSRYLVKRTGEKVFLECVQDMDHENMFWYRQDPGLGLRLIYFSYDVKMKEKGDIPEGYSVSREKKERFSLILESASTNQTSMYLCASSSPKGQFSGANVLTFGAGSRLTVL.

This clone was picked up a small number of times. The chain recombines TRBV11-2 with TRBJ2-7; TRBD1 matches 9 bases. Unmatched junction bases numbered 5, after V lost 5 bases and J lost 0 bases. The CDR3 length is 15 residues. Looked up from germline, CDR1 is SGHAT and CDR2 is FQNNGV. CDR3 nucleotide sequence: TGTGCCAGCAGCATAGGACAGGGGTCCTCCTACGAGCAGTACTTC. Translating it yields CASSIGQGSSYEQYF.

This clone came up a few times. The gene calls are TRBV30 and TRBJ1-2; D is uncertain. The CDR3 runs 13 residues. In germline, CDR1 is GTSNPN, CDR2 SVGIG (reference sequence). The ends were cut back, 3 bases at V and 0 bases at J, with 8 bases in the middle. The CDR3 sequence is CAWSGQTNYGYTF. CDR3 coding DNA: TGTGCCTGGAGCGGGCAGACTAACTATGGCTACACCTTC.

Comments on this clone: The DNA is omitted, as the CDR3 cannot be located on it reliably, and the CDR3 follows TCRdb's listing. V is TRBV5-5 and J is TRBJ2-2; the table's D call, TRBD2, has no DNA check behind it. CDR1 and CDR2 (germline): SGHKS, YYEKEE (reference sequence). The CDR3 region is 16 residues in length, termini included. The CDR3 region is CASSSAPGTNTGELFF.

This chain connects TRBV4-1 to TRBJ2-1; tentatively, D is TRBD1 (6 bases). This CDR3 spans 13 amino acids. The V gene's germline CDR1 is MGHRA and CDR2 YSYEKL. V gave up 1 base and J gave up 12 bases, with 13 bases separating them. The CDR3 region has the DNA TGCGCCAGCAGCCAAGTCCAGGGGTATTGGCAGTTCTTC. Its protein is CASSQVQGYWQFF.

The rearrangement uses TRBV10-3 and TRBJ1-2; D is undetermined. Germline CDR1 and CDR2: ENHRY and SYGVKD. Trimming took off 0 bases at V and 1 base at J, with 9 bases between the two ends. The CDR3 runs to 15 residues. The CDR3 DNA follows: TGTGCCATCAGTGAGTCTCGGATCATTAACTATGGCTACACCTTC. Amino acid sequence: CAISESRIINYGYTF.